The clone carrying this T cell receptor beta chain turned up a few times. MiXCR, applied by TCRdb to the 5' RACE reads, yields one record per CDR3 protein. The table has 30,000 to 40,000 distinct CDR3 sequences, around 9% seen once; the top ten hold 13%. The CDR3 length is 14 residues. Unmatched junction bases numbered 4, after V lost 6 bases and J lost 3 bases. This specimen belongs to a study of early T cells in non-severe SARS-CoV-2 infection. Material: whole blood. This TCR came from an adult who was a healthcare worker with PCR-confirmed SARS-CoV-2 infection or an uninfected control (not recorded which). The V gene is TRBV12-3 or TRBV12-4, the J gene TRBJ1-2; 10 bases map to TRBD1. In DNA form, the CDR3 reads TGTGCCAGCAGAACGACAGGGGGCGACTATGGCTACACCTTC. Translating it yields CASRTTGGDYGYTF.